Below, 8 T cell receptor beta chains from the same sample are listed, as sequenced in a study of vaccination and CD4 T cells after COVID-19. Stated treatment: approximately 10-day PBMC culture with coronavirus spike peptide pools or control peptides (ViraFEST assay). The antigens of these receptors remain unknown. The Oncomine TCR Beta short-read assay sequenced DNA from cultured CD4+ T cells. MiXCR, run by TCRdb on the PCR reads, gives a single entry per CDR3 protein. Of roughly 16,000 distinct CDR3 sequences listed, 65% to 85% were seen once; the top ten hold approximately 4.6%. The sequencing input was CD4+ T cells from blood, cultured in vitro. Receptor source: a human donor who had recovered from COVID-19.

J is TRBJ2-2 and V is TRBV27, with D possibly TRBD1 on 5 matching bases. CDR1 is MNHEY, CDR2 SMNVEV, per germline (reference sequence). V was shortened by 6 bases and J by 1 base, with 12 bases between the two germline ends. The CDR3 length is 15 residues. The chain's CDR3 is CASSPRQLNTGELFF. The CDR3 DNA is TGTGCCAGCAGCCCGAGACAGCTGAACACCGGGGAGCTGTTTTTT.

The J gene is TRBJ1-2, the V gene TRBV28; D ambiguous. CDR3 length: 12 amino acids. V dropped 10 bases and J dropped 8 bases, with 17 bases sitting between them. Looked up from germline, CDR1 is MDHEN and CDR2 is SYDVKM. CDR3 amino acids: CATGYSSEGYTF. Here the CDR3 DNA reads TGTGCCACCGGATACTCTTCGGAGGGCTACACCTTC.

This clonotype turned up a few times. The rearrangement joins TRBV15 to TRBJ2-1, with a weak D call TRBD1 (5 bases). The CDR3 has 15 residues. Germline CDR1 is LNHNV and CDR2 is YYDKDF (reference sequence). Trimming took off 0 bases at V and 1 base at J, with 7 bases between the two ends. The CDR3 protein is CATSRETGSYNEQFF. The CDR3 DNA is TGTGCCACCAGCAGAGAAACAGGATCCTACAATGAGCAGTTCTTC.

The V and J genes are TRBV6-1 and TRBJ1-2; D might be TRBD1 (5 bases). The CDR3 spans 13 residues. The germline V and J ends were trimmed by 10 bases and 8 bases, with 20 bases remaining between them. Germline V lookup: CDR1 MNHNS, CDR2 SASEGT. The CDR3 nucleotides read TGTGCCACGTTACGAGTCGGGGGAGGGGGCTACACCTTC. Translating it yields CATLRVGGGGYTF.

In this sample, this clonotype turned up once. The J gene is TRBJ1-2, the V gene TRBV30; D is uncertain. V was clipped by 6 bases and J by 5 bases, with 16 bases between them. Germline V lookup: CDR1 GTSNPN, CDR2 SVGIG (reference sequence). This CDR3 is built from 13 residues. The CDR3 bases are TGTGCCTGCGAGAATCCTTTTAAGTATGGCTACACCTTC. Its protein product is CACENPFKYGYTF.

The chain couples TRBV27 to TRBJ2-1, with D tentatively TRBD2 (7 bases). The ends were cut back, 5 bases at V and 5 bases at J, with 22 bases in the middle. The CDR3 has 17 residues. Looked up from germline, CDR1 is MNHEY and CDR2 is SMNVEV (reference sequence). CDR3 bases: TGTGCCAGCAGTCCTTCTAGCGGAGGGGGACTCGACAATGAGCAGTTCTTC. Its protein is CASSPSSGGGLDNEQFF.

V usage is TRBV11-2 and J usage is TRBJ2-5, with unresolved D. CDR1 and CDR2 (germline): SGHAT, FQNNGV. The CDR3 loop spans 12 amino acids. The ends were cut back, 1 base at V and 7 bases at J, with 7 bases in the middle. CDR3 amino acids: CASSLVVWTQYF. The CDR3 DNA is TGTGCCAGCAGCTTAGTGGTTTGGACCCAGTACTTC.

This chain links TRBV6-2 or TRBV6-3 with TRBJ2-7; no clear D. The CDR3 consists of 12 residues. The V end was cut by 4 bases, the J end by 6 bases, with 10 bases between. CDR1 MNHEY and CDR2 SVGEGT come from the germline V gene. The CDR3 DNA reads TGTGCCAGCAGTTCGAGGAGCCGCGAGCAGTACTTC. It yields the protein CASSSRSREQYF.